A single T cell receptor (beta chain) is shown here with its context. Its target antigen remains unknown. Per-base quality was not reported, and no clone a single base away is much larger than it. The instrument given in TCRdb is Illumina NovaSeq 6000. cDNA libraries for TCRalpha and TCRbeta were prepared by 5'RACE using constant-segment primers, with sample barcodes and unique molecular identifiers added. RNA was extracted from every sample with Trizol reagent. Amplification of the libraries took two PCR steps, and the second step added a second sample barcode plus Illumina TruSeq adapters. Libraries were sequenced on an Illumina NovaSeq with 2 x 150 bp paired-end reads. The published analysis was carried out like this. With migec v1.2.7, reads were demultiplexed and then collapsed into UMI-guided consensus sequences. Using mixcr v2.1.11, the UMI consensuses were aligned to TRA and TRB V and J templates and assembled into clonotypes. Clonotypes were classified as expanded or contracted when called significant by both edgeR and NoisET, with noise models trained on biological replicates. For edgeR calls, a false discovery rate-adjusted p below 0.01 and a log2 fold-change threshold of 1 were applied. PCA with hierarchical clustering of max-normalized trajectories of the 1000 most abundant clonotypes was used as exploratory dynamics analysis. The CD4 or CD8 phenotype of responding clones was assigned using the separately sequenced CD4+ and CD8+ repertoires. Using fastp at Q25 and MiXCR, TCRdb reprocessed the public reads and kept productive beta chains. CDR3 protein duplicates are merged, each entry listing the most common genes and DNA. The V and J calls and clone size come from TCRdb's table, not from the authors' own analysis. For this sample there are hundreds of thousands of distinct CDR3 sequences; around 20% appear just once. Around 8.4% of the sample lies in the top ten.

The data stem from a study of T-cell memory formation after mild COVID-19 (dated by TCRdb to about 2021). About the study as a whole: TCR sequence clusters from the two donors were found to be largely donor specific. The cohort was made up of two young adult volunteers, one female and one male, who were previously healthy. Longitudinal TCRalpha and TCRbeta repertoire sequencing tracked T-cell clones expanding and contracting after mild COVID-19 in two donors. What the study reported, not specific to this receptor: SARS-CoV-2 specificity of the second-wave clones peaking on day 37 was not confirmed. Only a couple of mild cases were covered by the study, and larger cohorts that include severe cases with pre-infection samples were considered necessary. Clones that contracted from day 15 to 85 showed balanced CD4/CD8 phenotypes, whereas a second wave of clones that expanded from day 15 to 37 leaned towards CD4+. Contracting CD4+ clones appeared mostly in the CM and EM memory subsets, whereas CD8+ clones were enriched in EMRA. Some responding clones were detected in pre-infection memory, which suggested that pre-existing cross-reactive memory T cells had joined the SARS-CoV-2 response.

Ficoll-Paque density gradient centrifugation was the method used to isolate PBMCs. Via the germline V gene (reference sequence), CDR1 is MNHEY and CDR2 SMNVEV. The germline V and J ends show losses of 3 bases and 6 bases respectively, and no gene match explains 5 bases of the junction. Taken from cysteine to phenylalanine, the CDR3 has 15 residues. The kept DNA is CDR3 alone, 45 bases in frame from the first base. The sequence joins TRBV27 to TRBJ2-1, with 10 bases aligning to TRBD1. The sequencing input was PBMCs or a T cell subset sorted from them (not recorded which). The origin of this receptor is an adult woman who had mild COVID-19 (a few samples of this study predate the infection). The sample titles of this study are shuffled in the database, so cell type and time point are left out; the donor was told from shared clones. The CDR3 region reads CASSLDRGGGNEQFF. The nucleotide sequence reads as follows: TGTGCCAGCAGTTTGGACAGGGGGGGAGGCAATGAGCAGTTCTTC.